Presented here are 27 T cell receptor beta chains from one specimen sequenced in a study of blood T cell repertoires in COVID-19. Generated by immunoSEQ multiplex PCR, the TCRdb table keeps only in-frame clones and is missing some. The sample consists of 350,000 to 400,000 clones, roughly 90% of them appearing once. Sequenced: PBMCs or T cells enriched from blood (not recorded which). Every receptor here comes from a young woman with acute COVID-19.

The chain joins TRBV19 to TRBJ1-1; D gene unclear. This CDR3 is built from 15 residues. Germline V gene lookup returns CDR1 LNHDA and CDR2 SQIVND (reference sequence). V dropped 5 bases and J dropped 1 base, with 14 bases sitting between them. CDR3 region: CASSPMAIKNTEAFF. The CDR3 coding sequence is TGTGCCAGTAGTCCCATGGCAATCAAGAACACTGAAGCTTTCTTT. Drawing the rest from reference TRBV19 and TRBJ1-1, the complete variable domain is DGGITQSPKYLFRKEGQNVTLSCEQNLNHDAMYWYRQDPGQGLRLIYYSQIVNDFQKGDIAEGYSVSREKKESFPLTVTSAQKNPTAFYLCASSPMAIKNTEAFFGQGTRLTVV.

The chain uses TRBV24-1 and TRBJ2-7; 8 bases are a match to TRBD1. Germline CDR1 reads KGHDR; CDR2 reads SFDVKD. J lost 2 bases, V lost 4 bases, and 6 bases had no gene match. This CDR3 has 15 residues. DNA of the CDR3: TGTGCCACCAGTGAGGGACAGGTTCCGACCTACGAGCAGTACTTC. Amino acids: CATSEGQVPTYEQYF.

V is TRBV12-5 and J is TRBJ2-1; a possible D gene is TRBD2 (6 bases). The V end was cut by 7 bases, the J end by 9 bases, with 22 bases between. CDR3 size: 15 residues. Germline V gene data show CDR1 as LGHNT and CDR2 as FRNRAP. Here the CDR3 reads CASAPPRTTRVEQFF. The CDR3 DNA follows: TGTGCTAGTGCCCCTCCCCGGACTACGAGGGTTGAGCAGTTCTTC.

For the CDR3, the DNA is TGCGCCAGCAGCTCCGCAGATACGCAGTATTTT. This translates into CASSSADTQYF. The genes are TRBV5-1 and TRBJ2-3; D gene ambiguous. The CDR3 length is 11 residues. V was cut by 3 bases and J by 4 bases, with 3 bases left in between. Germline CDR1 SGHRS, CDR2 YFSETQ.

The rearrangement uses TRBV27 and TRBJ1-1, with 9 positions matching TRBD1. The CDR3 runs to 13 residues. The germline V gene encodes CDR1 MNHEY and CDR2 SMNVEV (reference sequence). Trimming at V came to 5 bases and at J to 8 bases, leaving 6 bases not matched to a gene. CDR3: CASSIKDRGEAFF. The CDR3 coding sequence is TGTGCCAGCAGTATCAAGGACAGGGGAGAAGCTTTCTTT.

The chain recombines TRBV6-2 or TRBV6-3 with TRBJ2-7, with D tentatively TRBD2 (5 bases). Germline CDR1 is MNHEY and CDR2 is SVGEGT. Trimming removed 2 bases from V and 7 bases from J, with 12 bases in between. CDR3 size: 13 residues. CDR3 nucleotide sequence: TGTGCCAGCAGTTACGTCGGGGATGGAGAGCAGTACTTC. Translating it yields CASSYVGDGEQYF.

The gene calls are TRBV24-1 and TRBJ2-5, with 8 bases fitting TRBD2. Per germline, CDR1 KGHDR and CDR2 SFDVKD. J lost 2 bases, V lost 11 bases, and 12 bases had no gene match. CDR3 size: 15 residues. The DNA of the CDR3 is TGTGCCATCCAGGACGGGGGGGCAGGACAAGAGACCCAGTACTTC. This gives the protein CAIQDGGAGQETQYF.

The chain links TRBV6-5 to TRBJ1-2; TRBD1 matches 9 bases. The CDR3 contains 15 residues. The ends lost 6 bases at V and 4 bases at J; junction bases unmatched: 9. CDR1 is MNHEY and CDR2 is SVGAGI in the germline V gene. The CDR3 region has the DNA TGTGCCAGCAGGTTAACAGGGGGCGAGGGCTATGGCTACACCTTC. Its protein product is CASRLTGGEGYGYTF.

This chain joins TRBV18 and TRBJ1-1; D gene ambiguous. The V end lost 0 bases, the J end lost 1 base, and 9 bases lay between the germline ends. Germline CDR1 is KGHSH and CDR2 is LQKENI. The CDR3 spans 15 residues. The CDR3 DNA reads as TGTGCCAGCTCACCACCGGTAGGGAGGAACACTGAAGCTTTCTTT. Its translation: CASSPPVGRNTEAFF.

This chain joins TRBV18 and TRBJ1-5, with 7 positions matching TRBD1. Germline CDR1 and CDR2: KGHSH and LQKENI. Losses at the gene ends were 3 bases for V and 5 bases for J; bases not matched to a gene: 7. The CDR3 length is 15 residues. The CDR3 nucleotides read TGTGCCAGCTCACCCGCCCAGACAGGGTATCAGCCCCAGCATTTT. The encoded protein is CASSPAQTGYQPQHF.

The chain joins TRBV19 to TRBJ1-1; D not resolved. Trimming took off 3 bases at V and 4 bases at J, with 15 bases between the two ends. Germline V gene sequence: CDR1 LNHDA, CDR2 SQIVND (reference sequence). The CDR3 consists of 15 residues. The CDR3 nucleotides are TGTGCCAGTAGTATTGCGAGGGCGTGGAGCACTGAAGCTTTCTTT. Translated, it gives CASSIARAWSTEAFF.

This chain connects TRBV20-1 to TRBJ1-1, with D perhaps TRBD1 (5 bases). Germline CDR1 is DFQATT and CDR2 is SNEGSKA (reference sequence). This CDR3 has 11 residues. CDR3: CIPGGWTEAFF. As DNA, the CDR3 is TGCATCCCCGGGGGGTGGACTGAAGCTTTCTTT.

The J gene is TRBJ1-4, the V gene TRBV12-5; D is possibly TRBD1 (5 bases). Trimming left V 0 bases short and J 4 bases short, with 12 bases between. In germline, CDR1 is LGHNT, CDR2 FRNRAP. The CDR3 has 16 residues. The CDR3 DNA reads TGTGCTAGTGGTTTGGTAGTGGGGCCTTATAATGAAAAACTGTTTTTT. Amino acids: CASGLVVGPYNEKLFF.

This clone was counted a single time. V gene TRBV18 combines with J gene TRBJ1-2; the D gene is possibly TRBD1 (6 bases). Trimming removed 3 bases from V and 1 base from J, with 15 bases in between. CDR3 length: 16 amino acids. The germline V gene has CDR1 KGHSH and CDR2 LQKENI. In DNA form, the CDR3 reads TGTGCCAGCTCACCTCCCACAGGGCCCCTTAACTATGGCTACACCTTC. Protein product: CASSPPTGPLNYGYTF. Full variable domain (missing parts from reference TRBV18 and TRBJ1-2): NAGVMQNPRHLVRRRGQEARLRCSPMKGHSHVYWYRQLPEEGLKFMVYLQKENIIDESGMPKERFSAEFPKEGPSILRIQQVVRGDSAAYFCASSPPTGPLNYGYTFGSGTRLTVV.

CDR3 DNA sequence: TGTGCCAGTAGTTCTCGTGGGTTCGGGGAAGGAGGCCCCCAGTACTTC. Translating it yields CASSSRGFGEGGPQYF. The rearrangement uses TRBV19 and TRBJ2-5, with D perhaps TRBD2 (5 bases). The V end was cut by 5 bases, the J end by 9 bases, with 25 bases between. The germline gives CDR1 LNHDA, CDR2 SQIVND (reference sequence). There are 16 residues in the CDR3. The full variable domain, completed using reference TRBV19 and TRBJ2-5, is DGGITQSPKYLFRKEGQNVTLSCEQNLNHDAMYWYRQDPGQGLRLIYYSQIVNDFQKGDIAEGYSVSREKKESFPLTVTSAQKNPTAFYLCASSSRGFGEGGPQYFGPGTRLLVL.

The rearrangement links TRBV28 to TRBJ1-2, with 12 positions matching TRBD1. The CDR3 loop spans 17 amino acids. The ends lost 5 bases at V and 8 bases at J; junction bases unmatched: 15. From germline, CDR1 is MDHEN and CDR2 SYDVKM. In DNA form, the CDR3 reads TGTGCCAGCAGTCGGCAAACCGGGACAGGGGGCGTCCGCGGCTACACCTTC. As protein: CASSRQTGTGGVRGYTF.

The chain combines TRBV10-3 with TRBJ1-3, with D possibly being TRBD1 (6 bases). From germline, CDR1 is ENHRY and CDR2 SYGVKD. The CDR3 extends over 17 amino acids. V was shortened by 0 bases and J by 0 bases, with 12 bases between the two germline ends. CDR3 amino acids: CAISESPGVLSGNTIYF. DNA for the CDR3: TGTGCCATCAGTGAGTCTCCAGGGGTCCTCTCTGGAAACACCATATATTTT.

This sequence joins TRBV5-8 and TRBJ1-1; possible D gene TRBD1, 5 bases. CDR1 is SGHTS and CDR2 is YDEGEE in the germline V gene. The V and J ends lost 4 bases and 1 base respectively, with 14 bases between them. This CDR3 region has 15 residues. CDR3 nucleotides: TGTGCCAGCAGCAAGGGAGGACAAAGGAACACTGAAGCTTTCTTT. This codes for CASSKGGQRNTEAFF.

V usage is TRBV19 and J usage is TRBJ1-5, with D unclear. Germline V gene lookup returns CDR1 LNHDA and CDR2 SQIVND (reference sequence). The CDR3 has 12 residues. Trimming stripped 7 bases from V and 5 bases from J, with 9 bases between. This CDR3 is CASTLGDQPQHF. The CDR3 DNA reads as TGTGCCAGTACCCTCGGAGATCAGCCCCAGCATTTT.

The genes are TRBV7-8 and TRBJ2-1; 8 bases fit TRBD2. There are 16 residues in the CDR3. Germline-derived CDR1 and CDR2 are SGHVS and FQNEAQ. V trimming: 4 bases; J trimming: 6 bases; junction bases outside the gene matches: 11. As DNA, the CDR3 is TGTGCCAGCAGCTATTTAGCATCAAGCGGGGGCAATGAGCAGTTCTTC. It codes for CASSYLASSGGNEQFF.

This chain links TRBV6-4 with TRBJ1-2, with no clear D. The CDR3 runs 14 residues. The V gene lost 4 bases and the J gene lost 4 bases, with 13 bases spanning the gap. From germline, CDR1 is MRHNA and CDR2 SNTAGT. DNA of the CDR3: TGTGCCAGCAGTGTTTCGGTGGACTCCTATGGCTACACCTTC. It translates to CASSVSVDSYGYTF.

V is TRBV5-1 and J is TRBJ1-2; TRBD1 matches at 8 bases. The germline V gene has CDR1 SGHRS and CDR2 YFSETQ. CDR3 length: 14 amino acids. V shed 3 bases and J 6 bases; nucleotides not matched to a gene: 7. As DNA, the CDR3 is TGCGCCAGCAGCTCGACAGGGGTTTCGGATGGCTACACCTTC. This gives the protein CASSSTGVSDGYTF.

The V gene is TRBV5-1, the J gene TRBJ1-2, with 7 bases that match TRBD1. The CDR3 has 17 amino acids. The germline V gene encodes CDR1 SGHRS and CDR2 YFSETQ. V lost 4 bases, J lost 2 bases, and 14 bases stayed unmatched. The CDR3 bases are TGCGCCAGCAGCCTGCCCTTTACAGGGGAATACAACTATGGCTACACCTTC. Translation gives CASSLPFTGEYNYGYTF.

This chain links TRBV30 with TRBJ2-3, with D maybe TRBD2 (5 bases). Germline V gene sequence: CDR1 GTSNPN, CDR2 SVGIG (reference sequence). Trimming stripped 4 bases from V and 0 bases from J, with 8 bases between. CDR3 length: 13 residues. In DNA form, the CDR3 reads TGTGCCTGGAACGAGGGTAGCACAGATACGCAGTATTTT. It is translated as CAWNEGSTDTQYF.

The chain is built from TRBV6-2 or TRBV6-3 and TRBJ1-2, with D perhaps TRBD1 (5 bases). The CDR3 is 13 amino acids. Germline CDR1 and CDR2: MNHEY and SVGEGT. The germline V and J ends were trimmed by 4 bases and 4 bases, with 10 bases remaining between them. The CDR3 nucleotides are TGTGCCAGCAGTTCCGGGGGAACCTATGGCTACACCTTC. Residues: CASSSGGTYGYTF.

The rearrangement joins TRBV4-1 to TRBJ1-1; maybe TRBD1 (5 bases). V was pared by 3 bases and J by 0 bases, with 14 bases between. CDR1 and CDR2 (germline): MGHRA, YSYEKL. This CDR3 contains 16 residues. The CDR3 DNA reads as TGCGCCAGCAGCCACCCCGGGGGGGAAATGAACACTGAAGCTTTCTTT. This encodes CASSHPGGEMNTEAFF.

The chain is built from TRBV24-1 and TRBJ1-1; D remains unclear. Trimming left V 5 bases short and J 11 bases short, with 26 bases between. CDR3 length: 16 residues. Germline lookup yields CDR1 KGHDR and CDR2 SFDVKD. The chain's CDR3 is CATSASSPNKNSGAFF. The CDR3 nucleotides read TGTGCCACCAGTGCATCGTCTCCCAACAAAAACAGTGGGGCTTTCTTT.